The present T cell receptor (beta chain) was sequenced within a study of shared clonotypes between healthy human individuals. A CD45RA+ naive subset and a CD45RA-negative memory subset were split from CD4+ cells. Sequenced by immunoSEQ multiplex PCR; TCRdb stores in-frame clones only, minus some. The table has about 520,000 clones, 90% to 97% seen once. This CDR3 is 14 amino acids long. Germline V gene sequence: CDR1 MNHNY, CDR2 SVGAGI (reference sequence). Trimming shortened V by 7 bases and J by 5 bases, and 17 bases separated the two germline ends. This clonotype originated in a woman in her 30s in good health. The rearrangement links TRBV6-6 to TRBJ2-5; D may be TRBD2 (6 bases). The sequenced material came from naive CD4+ T cells sorted from blood. The subset is: CD45RA+ positively selected. The CDR3, as DNA: TGTGCCAGCACTAAAGGGGCGGGACGGGAGACCCAGTACTTC. Its protein product is CASTKGAGRETQYF.